The 2 T cell receptor gamma chains in this list originate from one sample, sequenced in a study of gamma-delta T cells after stem cell transplantation. TCRdb reanalysed the RT-PCR reads with CATT. The sample lists approximately 860 gamma-chain clones, 30% to 35% occurring once. The sequenced sample consisted of gamma-delta T cells. These receptors originate from a human donor. It is not recorded whose cells these are; they may come from a transplant donor.

Regarding this clone: A much more abundant neighbour one base away suggests this may be a read error. Other nucleotide sequences in the sample specify the same CDR3. V and J are TRGV9 and TRGJP. TCRdb lists no J gene, so it was determined here by aligning the DNA to germline. From germline, CDR1 is GITISATS and CDR2 ISYDGTV (reference sequence). This CDR3 region has 15 residues. Trimming at V came to 6 bases and at J to 7 bases, leaving 6 bases not matched to a gene. Here the CDR3 reads CALWLQELGKKIKVF. The DNA of the CDR3 is TGTGCCTTGTGGTTGCAGGAGTTGGGCAAAAAAATCAAGGTATTT.

Note on this clone: One junction end disagrees with the germline gene, perhaps due to a read error. The rearrangement uses TRGV9 and TRGJP. The J gene, absent from TCRdb, was called here by matching the DNA to germline. CDR1 is GITISATS and CDR2 is ISYDGTV in the germline V gene (reference sequence). This CDR3 spans 17 amino acids. CDR3 DNA sequence: TGTGCCTTGTGGGAGGTGCCCTCAGAGTCGGGCAAAAAAATCAAGGTATTT. This codes for CALWEVPSESGKKIKVF.